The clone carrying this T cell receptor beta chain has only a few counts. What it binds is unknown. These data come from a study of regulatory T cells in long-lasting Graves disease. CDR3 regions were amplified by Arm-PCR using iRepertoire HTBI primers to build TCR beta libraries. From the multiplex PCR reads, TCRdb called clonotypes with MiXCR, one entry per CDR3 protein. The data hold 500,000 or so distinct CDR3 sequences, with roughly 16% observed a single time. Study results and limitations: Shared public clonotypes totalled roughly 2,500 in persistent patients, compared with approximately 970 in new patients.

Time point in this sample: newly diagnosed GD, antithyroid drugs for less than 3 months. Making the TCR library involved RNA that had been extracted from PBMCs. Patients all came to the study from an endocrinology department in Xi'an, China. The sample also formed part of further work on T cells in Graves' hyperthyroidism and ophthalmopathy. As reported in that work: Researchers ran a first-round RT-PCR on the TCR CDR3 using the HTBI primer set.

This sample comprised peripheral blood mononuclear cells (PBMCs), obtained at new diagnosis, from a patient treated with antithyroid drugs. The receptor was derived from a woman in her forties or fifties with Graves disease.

CDR3 amino acids: CASSYSRGSYGYTF. CDR3 bases: TGTGCCAGCAGTTACTCGAGAGGGAGTTATGGCTACACCTTC. The chain recombines TRBV6-5 with TRBJ1-2; D is unclear. V dropped 0 bases and J dropped 5 bases, with 10 bases sitting between them. Germline CDR1 is MNHEY and CDR2 is SVGAGI. This CDR3 is built from 14 residues.